What follows is one T cell receptor beta chain and its context. This clonotype was counted ten times or more. Which antigen it targets is not known. The record has no base qualities; no much larger clone is one base away. Unmatched junction bases come to 8, with V trimmed by 2 bases and J by 5 bases. The CDR3 has 14 amino acids, counting the end cysteine and phenylalanine. Left in the record is the CDR3 DNA by itself, 42 bases read in frame from the first base. CDR1 and CDR2 were assigned from the germline V gene (reference sequence) as GTSNPN and SVGIG. To synthesize cDNA, template-switch 5'RACE was performed with a primer carrying a 10-nucleotide random unique molecular identifier so that each TCR transcript was tagged. Every sequencing run covered 15-18 subjects and yielded more than 180 million TCR-beta sequences. The RNeasy kit was used to extract total RNA. TCR-beta VDJ regions were amplified with primers for the TCR constant region and the 5'RACE anchor, using the KAPA Real-time Library Amplification kit. Sample indexes and Illumina adaptors were added in a first PCR, after which library yield was increased in a second PCR. After Ampure bead purification, the TCR product of roughly 650 bp was size-selected on a 2% E-gel SizeSelection system. Library quality was checked on a Bioanalyzer, concentration was measured with Qubit, and libraries were quantified with the Kapa Library Quantification kit before pooling. Libraries were sequenced paired-end 2 x 150 bp on an Illumina HiSeq 2500. To increase sequence diversity, roughly 23-30% phiX was spiked into each library pool. The original methods were these. The quality-filtered reads were processed with the UMI-based MiGEC pipeline, whose error correction step removed more than 85% of the raw TCR sequences. IMGT germline references were used for alignment of VDJ genes, and clonotypes were defined by a unique CDR3 amino acid sequence together with V-J genes. Clonal expansion, Shannon diversity, and CDR3 relatedness (CalcPairwiseDistances, ClusterSamples) were evaluated with VDJtools, and phylogenetic trees were built with CLCbio workbench. Expanded clones were defined as having at least 8 unique UMIs, based on coefficient-of-variation modelling across technical triplicates. In TCRdb, the public reads were trimmed at Q25 with fastp and aligned with MiXCR, with productive beta chains retained. For every CDR3 protein sequence, its rows merge into one entry that carries the most common genes and DNA. TCRdb's processing, not the study's, gives the V and J calls here. For this sample there are about 46,000 distinct CDR3 sequences; about 2% appear just once. The top ten clones comprise around 2.3% of the sample.

Unsorted PBMC libraries were generated from 2 million PBMCs stored in RNAlater at -80 °C until RNA extraction. The multiple sclerosis patients were enrolled in a US clinical protocol that evaluated disease progression with magnetic resonance imaging. Peripheral blood was subjected to Ficoll-Hypaque density gradient centrifugation to isolate PBMCs, which were then cryopreserved in liquid nitrogen. This sample was taken from a study of neurological immune-mediated disorders (dated by TCRdb to about 2019). Looking at the study overall: Of the approximately 35 multiple sclerosis patients, about 30 had relapsing-remitting MS and 3 had secondary progressive MS. The cohort was made up of 60 to 75 subjects, consisting of around 14 HAM/TSP patients, 34 multiple sclerosis patients and roughly 20 healthy controls. Peripheral blood TCR-beta repertoires from patients with HTLV-I-associated myelopathy (HAM/TSP), patients with multiple sclerosis, and healthy controls were compared in the study using UMI-based sequencing. The approximately 110 TCR-beta libraries included longitudinal samples, technical triplicates and paired sorted CD4+ and CD8+ T-cell subsets alongside PBMC samples. Results and caveats for the whole study, not just this receptor: The MS cluster showed no association with clinical or MRI features, and the authors stated that larger cohorts are needed. The highest TCR clonal expansion was observed in HAM/TSP patients, whereas the lowest was observed in MS patients, even when compared with healthy controls. Across subjects, expanded clones never shared an identical CDR3 amino acid sequence, which suggests that the TCR-beta repertoires in every group were private. In a phylogenetic analysis, the repertoires of 18 out of 34 MS patients fell into a single cluster of related CDR3 sequences, pointing to a possible signature at the repertoire level.

The rearrangement combines TRBV30 with TRBJ2-7; 8 junctional bases match TRBD1. Specimen: PBMCs. The TCR originated in a middle-aged woman with multiple sclerosis. The DNA is as follows: TGTGCCTGGAGTAGGACAGGGCATTGGAACGAGCAGTACTTC. This yields the protein CAWSRTGHWNEQYF.